The next 23 T cell receptor beta chains were all read from a single sample in a study of blood T cell repertoires in COVID-19. Here immunoSEQ multiplex PCR was the method, and the copy in TCRdb shows in-frame clones only, minus some. The sample yields approximately 300,000 clones, 70% to 90% seen once. The specimen sequenced was PBMCs or T cells enriched from blood (not recorded which). These receptors were collected from a woman aged 25 to 39 who had recovered from COVID-19.

About this clone: Other DNA sequences in the sample encode the same CDR3. The rearrangement links TRBV5-1 to TRBJ1-5; tentative D call: TRBD1 (5 bases). This CDR3 region has 14 residues. Germline V lookup: CDR1 SGHRS, CDR2 YFSETQ. V was pared by 1 base and J by 2 bases, with 7 bases between. The CDR3 region is CASSLTGGNQPQHF. The CDR3 region has the DNA TGCGCCAGCAGCTTGACAGGCGGCAATCAGCCCCAGCATTTT.

This chain connects TRBV5-1 to TRBJ1-1, with 8 bases that match TRBD1. Germline CDR1 and CDR2: SGHRS and YFSETQ. This CDR3 has 14 residues. J gave up 4 bases and V 5 bases, and 7 bases lay outside the gene matches. CDR3: CASRPTGGGTEAFF. DNA for the CDR3: TGCGCCAGCAGACCTACAGGGGGTGGCACTGAAGCTTTCTTT.

This chain connects TRBV25-1 to TRBJ1-1; D not certain. The ends were cut back, 3 bases at V and 8 bases at J, with 10 bases in the middle. Germline loops: CDR1 MGHDK, CDR2 SYGVNS. The CDR3 loop spans 12 amino acids. The CDR3 spells CASSDGLLEAFF. The CDR3 nucleotides read TGTGCCAGCAGTGATGGCCTCCTGGAAGCTTTCTTT.

The chain has TRBV5-1 and TRBJ2-3; TRBD2 agrees at 13 bases. Per the germline V gene, CDR1 is SGHRS and CDR2 is YFSETQ. V lost 4 bases to trimming and J lost 0 bases; unmatched junction nucleotides: 2. There are 16 residues in the CDR3. The CDR3 is CASSQLAGGSTDTQYF. The CDR3, as DNA: TGCGCCAGCAGCCAACTAGCGGGGGGGAGCACAGATACGCAGTATTTT. Based on the CDR3 plus reference TRBV5-1 and TRBJ2-3, the full variable domain is KAGVTQTPRYLIKTRGQQVTLSCSPISGHRSVSWYQQTPGQGLQFLFEYFSETQRNKGNFPGRFSGRQFSNSRSEMNVSTLELGDSALYLCASSQLAGGSTDTQYFGPGTRLTVL.

The V and J genes are TRBV27 and TRBJ2-1, with TRBD1 matching over 7 bases. The germline gives CDR1 MNHEY, CDR2 SMNVEV (reference sequence). Unmatched junction bases numbered 7, after V lost 5 bases and J lost 6 bases. The CDR3 sequence is 14 residues long. DNA of the CDR3: TGTGCCAGCAGTCAACGACAGGGAGCCAATGAGCAGTTCTTC. Protein: CASSQRQGANEQFF.

The chain is built from TRBV30 and TRBJ2-7, with D perhaps TRBD2 (6 bases). The germline V gene has CDR1 GTSNPN and CDR2 SVGIG (reference sequence). This CDR3 is 12 amino acids long. V was pared by 1 base and J by 2 bases, with 6 bases between. CDR3 amino acids: CAWSAGAYEQYF. In DNA form, the CDR3 reads TGTGCCTGGAGTGCGGGAGCCTACGAGCAGTACTTC.

The V call is TRBV6-1, the J call TRBJ1-6; D possibly corresponds to TRBD1 (5 bases). Between the trimmed V and J ends, which lost 2 bases and 7 bases, there was a span of 15 bases. This CDR3 has 16 amino acids. The V gene's germline CDR1 is MNHNS and CDR2 SASEGT. The CDR3 DNA sequence: TGTGCCAGCAGTGAACCCCTGGGACTGAAAAATTCACCCCTCCACTTT. It yields the protein CASSEPLGLKNSPLHF.

The chain combines TRBV6-1 with TRBJ1-2, with D perhaps matching TRBD1 (5 bases). The CDR3 spans 15 residues. Deletions cut 3 bases from V and 0 bases from J, with 11 bases between. Germline V gene data show CDR1 as MNHNS and CDR2 as SASEGT. In DNA form, the CDR3 reads TGTGCCAGCAGTGAGCGGGGACCCGCTAACTATGGCTACACCTTC. Encoded protein: CASSERGPANYGYTF.

The chain carries TRBV5-1 and TRBJ2-1, with 11 nucleotides matching TRBD2. After removal of 7 bases from V and 7 bases from J, the junction contained 10 bases not matched to a gene. This CDR3 has 15 amino acids. Germline-derived CDR1 and CDR2 are SGHRS and YFSETQ. The CDR3 protein is CASRLSGGANNEQFF. CDR3 bases: TGCGCCAGCCGCCTTAGCGGGGGGGCTAATAATGAGCAGTTCTTC.

The chain recombines TRBV5-1 with TRBJ2-1, with TRBD2 matching 14 bases. The V gene's germline CDR1 is SGHRS and CDR2 YFSETQ. Germline trimming cut 4 bases from V and 9 bases from J; bases unmatched to any gene: 3. The CDR3 totals 14 residues. The CDR3 loop is CASSTGLAGAEQFF. CDR3 DNA sequence: TGCGCCAGCAGCACGGGACTAGCGGGGGCTGAGCAGTTCTTC.

The chain recombines TRBV6-1 with TRBJ1-2, with 7 bases fitting TRBD1. From germline, CDR1 is MNHNS and CDR2 SASEGT. Unmatched junction bases numbered 4, after V lost 1 base and J lost 5 bases. The CDR3 length is 14 residues. CDR3 amino acids: CASSEGPGGYGYTF. The CDR3 nucleotides are TGTGCCAGCAGTGAAGGGCCAGGGGGGTATGGCTACACCTTC.

The chain carries TRBV19 and TRBJ1-5; D may be TRBD1 (5 bases). V was trimmed by 7 bases and J by 10 bases, leaving 20 bases between them. The CDR3 is 14 amino acids. Per germline, CDR1 LNHDA and CDR2 SQIVND (reference sequence). The CDR3 loop reads CASTTGGGSGPQHF. DNA for the CDR3: TGTGCCAGTACTACCGGGGGGGGATCTGGACCCCAGCATTTT.

This chain uses TRBV11-2 with TRBJ1-4, with D tentatively TRBD1 (6 bases). The length of the CDR3 is 15 residues. The ends were cut back, 1 base at V and 5 bases at J, with 11 bases in the middle. Per germline, CDR1 SGHAT and CDR2 FQNNGV. This chain's CDR3 is CASSLVRTENEKLFF. The CDR3 DNA is TGTGCCAGCAGCTTAGTAAGGACAGAGAATGAAAAACTGTTTTTT.

This chain joins TRBV18 and TRBJ1-5; tentative D call: TRBD1 (5 bases). Trimming shortened V by 3 bases and J by 6 bases, and 12 bases separated the two germline ends. Germline V gene sequence: CDR1 KGHSH, CDR2 LQKENI. The CDR3 loop spans 14 amino acids. The CDR3 is CASSPGGMGQPQHF. The CDR3 DNA is TGTGCCAGCTCACCTGGGGGGATGGGTCAGCCCCAGCATTTT.

The rearrangement links TRBV18 to TRBJ2-3, with 12 bases lining up with TRBD1. Germline V CDR1 and CDR2: KGHSH, LQKENI. The CDR3 is made up of 15 amino acids. The trim removed 3 bases at V and 6 bases at J, leaving 4 bases unmatched. The CDR3 DNA follows: TGTGCCAGCTCACCGGGACAGGGGGCTTTGGATACGCAGTATTTT. As protein: CASSPGQGALDTQYF.

The chain joins TRBV19 to TRBJ2-2; D may be TRBD1 (5 bases). This CDR3 has 14 amino acids. The V gene's germline CDR1 is LNHDA and CDR2 SQIVND (reference sequence). Between the trimmed V and J ends, which lost 11 bases and 0 bases, there was a span of 13 bases. The CDR3 spells CAGQQRTNTGELFF. The CDR3 DNA is TGTGCCGGACAACAGAGAACGAACACCGGGGAGCTGTTTTTT.

The V and J genes are TRBV11-2 and TRBJ1-1; 12 bases map to TRBD1. CDR1 is SGHAT, CDR2 FQNNGV, per germline. The CDR3 has 13 residues. Trimming took 4 bases from V and 11 from J; bases not matched to a gene: 5. The CDR3 sequence is CASSSGQGARAFF. The DNA of the CDR3 is TGTGCCAGCAGCTCGGGACAGGGGGCGCGGGCTTTCTTT.

This clone appeared a single time. The chain couples TRBV5-4 to TRBJ1-3; no clear D. This CDR3 has 16 residues. V was trimmed by 0 bases and J by 0 bases, leaving 10 bases between them. CDR1 and CDR2 from the germline V gene are SGHNT and YYREEE (reference sequence). The CDR3 region is CASSLGPESSGNTIYF. CDR3 sequence (DNA): TGTGCCAGCAGCTTGGGTCCGGAGAGCTCTGGAAACACCATATATTTT.

This chain uses TRBV18 with TRBJ1-2; 10 positions match TRBD1. CDR3 size: 15 residues. With 2 bases clipped from V and 8 bases from J, the junction kept 8 bases outside the gene matches. Germline V gives CDR1 KGHSH, CDR2 LQKENI. For the CDR3, the DNA is TGTGCCAGCTCACCAGAGGGACAGGGGACTCGAGGCTACACCTTC. Translating it yields CASSPEGQGTRGYTF.

This chain connects TRBV6-5 to TRBJ2-7, with TRBD2 matching 7 bases. Germline CDR1 MNHEY, CDR2 SVGAGI. J was trimmed by 2 bases and V by 2 bases; bases with no gene match: 3. CDR3 size: 14 residues. The CDR3 loop reads CASSYQGGTYEQYF. CDR3 in DNA: TGTGCCAGCAGTTACCAGGGAGGGACCTACGAGCAGTACTTC.

The chain is built from TRBV10-3 and TRBJ2-7, with a weak D call TRBD1 (6 bases). This CDR3 contains 14 residues. V was trimmed by 2 bases and J by 6 bases, leaving 14 bases between them. Germline CDR1 ENHRY, CDR2 SYGVKD. DNA for the CDR3: TGTGCCATCAGTGAGCTACACAGGGTGGGCGAGCAGTACTTC. Protein: CAISELHRVGEQYF.

This chain uses TRBV6-5 with TRBJ2-3; D perhaps matches TRBD1 (5 bases). This CDR3 region has 15 residues. The V and J ends lost 6 bases and 4 bases respectively, with 17 bases between them. The germline V gene encodes CDR1 MNHEY and CDR2 SVGAGI. CDR3 amino acids: CASRKGQGYADTQYF. In nucleotides, the CDR3 is TGTGCCAGCAGGAAAGGGCAGGGCTACGCAGATACGCAGTATTTT.

This chain links TRBV6-2 or TRBV6-3 with TRBJ2-5; 8 nucleotides agree with TRBD2. This CDR3 spans 17 amino acids. Germline V lookup: CDR1 MNHEY, CDR2 SVGEGT. V lost 2 bases, J lost 5 bases, and 13 bases stayed unmatched. DNA of the CDR3: TGTGCCAGCAGTTACGACCGGGGGGGAACCCTCAGTGAGACCCAGTACTTC. Protein sequence: CASSYDRGGTLSETQYF.